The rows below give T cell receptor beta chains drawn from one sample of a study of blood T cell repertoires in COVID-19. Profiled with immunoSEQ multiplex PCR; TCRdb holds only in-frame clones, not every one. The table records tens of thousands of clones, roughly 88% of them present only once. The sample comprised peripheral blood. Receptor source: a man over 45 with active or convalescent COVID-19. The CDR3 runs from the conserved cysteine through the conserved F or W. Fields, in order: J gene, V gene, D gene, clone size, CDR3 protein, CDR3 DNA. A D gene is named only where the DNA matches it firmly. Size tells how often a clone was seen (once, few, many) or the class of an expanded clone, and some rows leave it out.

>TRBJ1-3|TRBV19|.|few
CASITDRRLHPGNTIYF
TGTGCCAGTATCACAGACAGGCGCCTTCACCCTGGAAACACCATATATTTT
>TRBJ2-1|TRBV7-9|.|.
CASRELTSSSYNEQFF
TGTGCCAGCAGGGAGTTAACTAGTAGCTCCTACAATGAGCAGTTCTTC
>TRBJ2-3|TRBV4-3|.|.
CASSQNRMDTQYF
TGCGCCAGCAGCCAAAACAGGATGGATACGCAGTATTTT
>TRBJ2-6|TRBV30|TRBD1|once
CAWDRQGWAGANVLTF
TGTGCCTGGGATCGACAGGGTTGGGCTGGGGCCAACGTCCTGACTTTC
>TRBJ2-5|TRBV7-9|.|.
CASSPGAGGQETQYF
TGTGCCAGCAGCCCCGGTGCTGGGGGGCAAGAGACCCAGTACTTC
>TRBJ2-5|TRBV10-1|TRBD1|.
CASSESTGTNQETQYF
TGCGCCAGCAGTGAGTCGACAGGGACCAACCAAGAGACCCAGTACTTC
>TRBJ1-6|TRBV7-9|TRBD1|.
CASSEPTGASSPLHF
TGTGCCAGCAGCGAACCGACAGGGGCCTCTTCACCCCTCCACTTT
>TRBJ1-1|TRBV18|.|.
CASSPTGNTEAFF
TGTGCCAGCTCACCAACAGGAAACACTGAAGCTTTCTTT
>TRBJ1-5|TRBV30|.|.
CALREGGNQPQHF
TGTGCCTTACGGGAGGGCGGCAATCAGCCCCAGCATTTT
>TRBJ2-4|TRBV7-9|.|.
CASSSDSPDTKNIQYF
TGTGCCAGCAGCTCGGACAGCCCGGATACCAAAAACATTCAGTACTTC
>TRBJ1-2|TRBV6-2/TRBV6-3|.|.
CASSYQRTVAFGYTF
TGTGCCAGCAGTTATCAGCGGACGGTAGCTTTTGGCTACACCTTC
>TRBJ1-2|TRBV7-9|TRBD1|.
CASSMAGTGEYGYTF
TGTGCCAGCAGCATGGCCGGGACAGGGGAGTATGGCTACACCTTC
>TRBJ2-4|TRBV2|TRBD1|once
CASSVGQVAAKNIQYF
TGTGCCAGCAGCGTCGGACAGGTTGCGGCCAAAAACATTCAGTACTTC